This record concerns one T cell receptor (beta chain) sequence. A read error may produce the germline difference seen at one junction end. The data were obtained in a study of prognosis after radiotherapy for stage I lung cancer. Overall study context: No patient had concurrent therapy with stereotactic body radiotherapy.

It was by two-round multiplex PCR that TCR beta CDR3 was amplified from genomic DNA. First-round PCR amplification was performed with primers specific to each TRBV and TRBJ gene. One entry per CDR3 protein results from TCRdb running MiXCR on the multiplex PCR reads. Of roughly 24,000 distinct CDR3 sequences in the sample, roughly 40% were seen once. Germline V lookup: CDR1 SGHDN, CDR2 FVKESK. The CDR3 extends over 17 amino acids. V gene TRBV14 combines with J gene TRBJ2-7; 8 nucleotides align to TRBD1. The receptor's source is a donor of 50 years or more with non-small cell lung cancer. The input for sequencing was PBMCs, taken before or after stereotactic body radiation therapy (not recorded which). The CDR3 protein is CANSQEVSPGGGYEQYF. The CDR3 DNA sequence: TGTGCCAACAGCCAAGAGGTCTCCCCAGGGGGCGGGTACGAGCAGTACTTC. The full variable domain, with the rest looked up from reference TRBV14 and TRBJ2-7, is EAGVTQFPSHSVIEKGQTVTLRCDPISGHDNLYWYRRVMGKEIKFLLHFVKESKQDESGMPNNRFLAERTGGTYSTLKVQPAELEDSGVYFCANSQEVSPGGGYEQYFGPGTRLTVT.